This T cell receptor (beta chain) was obtained from a study of identical twins. Whole-study findings and limits: Weaker excess twin sharing was seen among beta out-of-frame sequences. Cord blood beta clonotypes present at high abundance carried fewer insertions; no such pattern appeared in memory repertoires.

TCRdb independently ran MiXCR on the 5' RACE reads; one entry per CDR3 protein. The sample includes about 210,000 distinct CDR3 sequences, approximately 9% of them seen just once. With regard to this clonotype: Antigen specificity is unknown.

The CDR3 runs to 15 residues. Trimming cost V 5 bases and J 1 base, with 12 bases left between them. CDR1 is SGHTA and CDR2 is FQGNSA in the germline V gene. Specimen: memory (CD45RO+) T cells sorted from blood. The TCR sequence derives from a woman in her late teens or twenties in good health. V gene TRBV7-2 combines with J gene TRBJ2-1; D gene unclear. CDR3 region: CASSPLRPSYNEQFF. CDR3 nucleotides: TGTGCCAGCAGCCCTCTTCGGCCATCCTACAATGAGCAGTTCTTC.